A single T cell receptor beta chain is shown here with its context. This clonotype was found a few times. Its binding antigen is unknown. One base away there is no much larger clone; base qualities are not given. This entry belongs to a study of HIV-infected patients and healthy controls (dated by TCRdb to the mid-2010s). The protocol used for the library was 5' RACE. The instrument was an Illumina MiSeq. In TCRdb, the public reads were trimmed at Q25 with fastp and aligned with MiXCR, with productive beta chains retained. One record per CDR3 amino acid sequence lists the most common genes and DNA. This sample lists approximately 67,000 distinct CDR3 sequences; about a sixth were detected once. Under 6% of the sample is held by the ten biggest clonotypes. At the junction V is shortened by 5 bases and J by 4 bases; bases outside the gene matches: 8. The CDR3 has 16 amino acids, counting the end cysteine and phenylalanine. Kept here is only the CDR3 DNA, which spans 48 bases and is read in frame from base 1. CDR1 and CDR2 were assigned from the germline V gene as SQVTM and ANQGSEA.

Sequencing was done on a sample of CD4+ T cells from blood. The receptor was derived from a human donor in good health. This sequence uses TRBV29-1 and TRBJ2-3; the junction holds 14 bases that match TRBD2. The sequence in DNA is TGCAGCGTTATGGGACTAGCGGGAGAGGGGGCAGATACGCAGTATTTT. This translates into CSVMGLAGEGADTQYF.